Below are 11 T cell receptor beta chains sequenced from a single sample in a study of shared clonotypes between healthy human individuals. Generated by immunoSEQ multiplex PCR, the TCRdb table keeps only in-frame clones and is missing some. The table includes roughly 2,500,000 clones, 80% to 95% detected once. The sequenced sample was naive CD4+ T cells from PBMCs. The subset is: CD45RA+ positively selected. These receptors originate from a man aged 18 to 30 in good health. Some clones in this sample may be carry-over from other donors' samples.

This chain uses TRBV28 with TRBJ2-7; TRBD2 is a possible D gene (5 bases). Germline V gene data show CDR1 as MDHEN and CDR2 as SYDVKM. Trimming pared 6 bases from V and 4 bases from J, leaving 19 bases between. This CDR3 is built from 15 residues. In DNA form, the CDR3 reads TGTGCCAGCAGCCGACCCTCCCCGGGGTCATACGAGCAGTACTTC. It specifies CASSRPSPGSYEQYF.

Of note for this clone: This same CDR3 is encoded by further DNA sequences in the sample. DNA for the CDR3: TGTGCCAGCAGTCCGGACCGAATGAACACTGAAGCTTTCTTT. Translation gives CASSPDRMNTEAFF. The V and J genes are TRBV2 and TRBJ1-1, with D hard to call. The V gene lost 5 bases and the J gene lost 0 bases, with 10 bases spanning the gap. CDR1 and CDR2 (germline): SNHLY, FYNNEI. The CDR3 runs 14 residues.

This sequence joins TRBV19 and TRBJ2-3, with D possibly being TRBD1 (5 bases). V lost 5 bases to trimming and J lost 4 bases, with 13 bases between them. This CDR3 is 14 amino acids long. Germline V gives CDR1 LNHDA, CDR2 SQIVND (reference sequence). In DNA, the CDR3 is TGTGCCAGTAGTTTGGGCAGGGTAGCAGATACGCAGTATTTT. Its protein is CASSLGRVADTQYF.

CDR3 amino acids: CASRGDRGEVGSNEKLFF. The CDR3 bases are TGTGCCAGCAGGGGGGACAGGGGAGAGGTTGGGTCTAATGAAAAACTGTTTTTT. The chain links TRBV25-1 to TRBJ1-4; the match to TRBD1 covers 10 bases. The germline V gene has CDR1 MGHDK and CDR2 SYGVNS. CDR3 length: 18 residues. Trimming removed 6 bases from V and 3 bases from J; junction bases left unmatched: 13.

The chain carries TRBV5-6 and TRBJ1-2; D possibly corresponds to TRBD1 (6 bases). Germline V gene sequence: CDR1 SGHDT, CDR2 YYEEEE. The CDR3 length is 13 residues. V shed 1 base and J shed 7 bases, with 11 bases lying between them. The CDR3 reads CASSLIGGLGYTF. The CDR3 coding sequence is TGTGCCAGCAGCTTGATCGGGGGGCTTGGCTACACCTTC.

The chain recombines TRBV27 with TRBJ2-7; a weak D match, TRBD1 (5 bases). Germline loops: CDR1 MNHEY, CDR2 SMNVEV (reference sequence). Deletions cut 5 bases from V and 4 bases from J, with 21 bases between. The CDR3 runs to 16 residues. CDR3 amino acids: CASSPKPRQIPYEQYF. The CDR3 coding sequence is TGTGCCAGCAGTCCAAAACCCCGACAGATACCTTACGAGCAGTACTTC.

On this clone: The same CDR3 also results from other DNA sequences found in this sample. The rearrangement joins TRBV15 to TRBJ2-7; 7 nucleotides match TRBD2. The V and J ends lost 1 base and 4 bases, in that order; junction bases with no gene match: 4. CDR3 length equals 14 residues. Per germline, CDR1 LNHNV and CDR2 YYDKDF (reference sequence). The DNA for the CDR3 is TGTGCCACCAGCAGAGGGACTAGTAGTTACGAGCAGTACTTC. As protein: CATSRGTSSYEQYF.

The CDR3 DNA reads as TGTGCCAGCAGTGCTGACGGGAACACTGAAGCTTTCTTT. Protein sequence: CASSADGNTEAFF. The chain combines TRBV6-1 with TRBJ1-1; D is undetermined. Per germline, CDR1 MNHNS and CDR2 SASEGT. The CDR3 totals 13 residues. V was cut by 4 bases and J by 1 base, with 7 bases left in between.

V is TRBV9 and J is TRBJ1-2; TRBD1 agrees at 9 bases. There are 14 residues in the CDR3. V lost 4 bases and J lost 8; bases outside the gene matches: 9. In germline, CDR1 is SGDLS, CDR2 YYNGEE. The CDR3 loop is CASSPRGQGSGYTF. CDR3 DNA sequence: TGTGCCAGCAGCCCCCGTGGACAGGGGTCCGGCTACACCTTC.

This rearrangement joins TRBV9 to TRBJ2-1; D is perhaps TRBD2 (5 bases). Germline V gene data show CDR1 as SGDLS and CDR2 as YYNGEE. This CDR3 has 17 amino acids. Between the trimmed V and J ends, which lost 4 bases and 0 bases, there was a span of 17 bases. The CDR3 bases are TGTGCCAGCAGCTTCCGACAACTTCGGGGCTCCTACAATGAGCAGTTCTTC. Translation gives CASSFRQLRGSYNEQFF.

V and J are TRBV11-2 and TRBJ1-2; 9 bases are shared with TRBD1. The CDR3 contains 15 residues. The V gene end was trimmed by 5 bases and the J gene end by 8 bases; junction bases not matched to a gene: 12. Germline loops: CDR1 SGHAT, CDR2 FQNNGV. The CDR3 sequence is CASSPLRDRVMGYTF. The CDR3 DNA is TGTGCCAGCAGCCCTCTCCGGGACAGGGTAATGGGCTACACCTTC.